The 31 T cell receptor beta chains below were found in one sample sequenced in a study of response to subunit inactivated influenza vaccine. A single record per CDR3 protein comes from TCRdb applying MiXCR to the RT-PCR reads. The data contain about 780,000 distinct CDR3 sequences, 18% of them singletons. The sequenced sample was PBMCs from blood, obtained 5 to 6 days after vaccination. The receptors come from a man in his fifties who received an inactivated influenza vaccine.

The V gene is TRBV20-1, the J gene TRBJ2-6; D ambiguous. V was cut by 3 bases and J by 1 base, with 10 bases left in between. The CDR3 consists of 15 residues. CDR1 and CDR2 from the germline V gene are DFQATT and SNEGSKA (reference sequence). CDR3 amino acids: CSASLTGSGANVLTF. For the CDR3, the DNA is TGCAGTGCTAGTTTAACCGGGTCTGGGGCCAACGTCCTGACTTTC.

The chain links TRBV4-3 to TRBJ2-3, with TRBD2 matching over 8 bases. J gave up 2 bases and V 4 bases, and 5 bases lay outside the gene matches. This CDR3 region has 15 residues. Germline V gene lookup returns CDR1 LGHNA and CDR2 YSLEER. CDR3 bases: TGCGCCAGCAGCCTTAGCGGGGCCACCACAGATACGCAGTATTTT. This translates into CASSLSGATTDTQYF.

The chain uses TRBV7-2 and TRBJ2-3; the match to TRBD2 covers 7 bases. The CDR3 has 16 residues. V lost 5 bases, J lost 0 bases, and 8 bases stayed unmatched. Germline CDR1 SGHTA, CDR2 FQGNSA. CDR3 coding DNA: TGTGCCAGCAGCCATTTGGGGGGGGTTAGCACAGATACGCAGTATTTT. Translating it yields CASSHLGGVSTDTQYF.

V gene TRBV7-8 combines with J gene TRBJ1-2, with a weak D call TRBD1 (5 bases). The CDR3 totals 16 residues. V dropped 4 bases and J dropped 3 bases, with 18 bases sitting between them. Germline assignment: CDR1 SGHVS and CDR2 FQNEAQ. This chain's CDR3 is CASSSRLAGRDYGYTF. In nucleotides, the CDR3 is TGTGCCAGCAGCTCCCGCCTAGCGGGGCGCGACTATGGCTACACCTTC. Supplemented by reference TRBV7-8 and TRBJ1-2, the full variable domain reads GAGVSQSPRYKVAKRGQDVALRCDPISGHVSLFWYQQALGQGPEFLTYFQNEAQLDKSGLPSDRFFAERPEGSVSTLKIQRTQQEDSAVYLCASSSRLAGRDYGYTFGSGTRLTVV.

The chain combines TRBV12-3 or TRBV12-4 with TRBJ2-1; D unclear. V lost 3 bases to trimming and J lost 5 bases, with 17 bases between them. This CDR3 comprises 16 residues. The CDR3 reads CASSFRSLPKDNEQFF. The CDR3 DNA follows: TGTGCCAGCAGTTTCCGAAGCCTTCCCAAGGACAATGAGCAGTTCTTC.

There are many counts of this clonotype. CDR3 DNA: TGTGCCAGCAGCTCGACTAGCGGGGGGGCCCGCGATACGCAGTATTTT. Amino acid sequence: CASSSTSGGARDTQYF. This rearrangement joins TRBV7-2 to TRBJ2-3; 14 positions match TRBD2. CDR3 size: 16 residues. Germline values: CDR1 SGHTA, CDR2 FQGNSA. Trimming at V came to 4 bases and at J to 6 bases, leaving 6 bases not matched to a gene.

CDR3 region: CASSYRDTKYF. The CDR3 DNA sequence: TGTGCCAGCAGTTACAGGGACACGAAGTACTTC. J is TRBJ2-5 and V is TRBV6-5, with a tentative D call TRBD1 (6 bases). This CDR3 is built from 11 residues. Germline loops: CDR1 MNHEY, CDR2 SVGAGI. V was clipped by 2 bases and J by 12 bases, with 10 bases between them.

This clonotype showed up many times. The rearrangement joins TRBV5-5 to TRBJ2-3; D possibly corresponds to TRBD1 (6 bases). CDR3 length: 15 residues. The ends were cut back, 5 bases at V and 0 bases at J, with 13 bases in the middle. Germline V gene sequence: CDR1 SGHKS, CDR2 YYEKEE (reference sequence). The CDR3 region is CASSSQGRSTDTQYF. As DNA, the CDR3 is TGTGCCAGCAGTTCTCAGGGGCGAAGCACAGATACGCAGTATTTT.

The chain has TRBV12-3 or TRBV12-4 and TRBJ2-2; D may be TRBD1 (5 bases). V was trimmed by 6 bases and J by 6 bases, leaving 14 bases between them. This CDR3 has 14 residues. The CDR3 nucleotides are TGTGCCAGCAGGCCATCAGGGTCCTCCGGGGAGCTGTTTTTT. Translated, it gives CASRPSGSSGELFF.

This clonotype was detected ten times or more. The rearrangement joins TRBV10-3 to TRBJ2-7, with 9 bases identical to TRBD1. Germline CDR1 is ENHRY and CDR2 is SYGVKD. V lost 6 bases, J lost 3 bases, and 3 bases stayed unmatched. This CDR3 region has 13 residues. CDR3 amino acids: CAIRRDRVYEQYF. The CDR3 coding sequence is TGTGCCATCAGGCGGGACAGGGTCTACGAGCAGTACTTC.

This clonotype appeared many times. This chain uses TRBV20-1 with TRBJ2-7, with 9 bases that match TRBD1. Germline V gives CDR1 DFQATT, CDR2 SNEGSKA (reference sequence). This CDR3 comprises 14 residues. The V gene end was trimmed by 6 bases and the J gene end by 7 bases; junction bases not matched to a gene: 13. This CDR3 reads CSAVPQQGAWEQYF. In DNA form, the CDR3 reads TGCAGTGCCGTGCCCCAACAGGGGGCATGGGAGCAGTACTTC.

In this sample, this clonotype turned up a few times. V usage is TRBV5-1 and J usage is TRBJ2-1; D perhaps matches TRBD2 (6 bases). The V gene's germline CDR1 is SGHRS and CDR2 YFSETQ. This CDR3 is built from 16 residues. V was clipped by 0 bases and J by 0 bases, with 10 bases between them. In DNA, the CDR3 is TGCGCCAGCAGCTTGGGTGGGGACTCCTCCTACAATGAGCAGTTCTTC. Its protein is CASSLGGDSSYNEQFF.

There are a few counts of this clonotype. V and J are TRBV7-2 and TRBJ1-2; 7 bases agree with TRBD1. V trimming: 5 bases; J trimming: 4 bases; junction bases outside the gene matches: 4. Germline assignment: CDR1 SGHTA and CDR2 FQGNSA. This CDR3 is built from 13 residues. This CDR3 reads CASSTQGFYGYTF. DNA for the CDR3: TGTGCCAGCAGCACACAGGGGTTCTATGGCTACACCTTC.

The chain is built from TRBV5-1 and TRBJ2-7; TRBD1 is a possible D gene (5 bases). Trimming left V 1 base short and J 3 bases short, with 20 bases between. CDR1 is SGHRS, CDR2 YFSETQ, per germline. The CDR3 has 17 amino acids. The CDR3: CASSLTGNHLRGYEQYF. The CDR3 DNA follows: TGCGCCAGCAGCTTGACAGGAAACCATTTAAGAGGCTACGAGCAGTACTTC.

This clonotype was seen more than once but under ten times. This chain connects TRBV9 to TRBJ2-7; the D is unclear. CDR3 length: 13 residues. Germline values: CDR1 SGDLS, CDR2 YYNGEE. The germline V and J ends were trimmed by 0 bases and 3 bases, with 7 bases remaining between them. The CDR3 DNA reads TGTGCCAGCAGCGTAGGACTTAACTACGAGCAGTACTTC. Translating it yields CASSVGLNYEQYF.

This clonotype came up a few times. The CDR3 loop is CASSPSGGASYEQYF. The CDR3 DNA is TGCGCCAGCAGCCCCAGTGGCGGGGCTTCCTACGAGCAGTACTTC. This chain links TRBV4-3 with TRBJ2-7, with D perhaps TRBD2 (6 bases). The V gene's germline CDR1 is LGHNA and CDR2 YSLEER. CDR3 length equals 15 residues. The V end was cut by 4 bases, the J end by 1 base, with 14 bases between.

The V gene is TRBV15, the J gene TRBJ2-7; weak D call: TRBD2 (5 bases). The CDR3 runs to 15 residues. V was shortened by 5 bases and J by 7 bases, with 21 bases between the two germline ends. Germline lookup yields CDR1 LNHNV and CDR2 YYDKDF (reference sequence). CDR3: CATSASGRRRWEQYF. The CDR3 region has the DNA TGTGCCACCAGCGCAAGTGGGCGGAGGCGGTGGGAGCAGTACTTC.

The chain has TRBV7-2 and TRBJ1-1; the match to TRBD1 covers 7 bases. Trimming cost V 5 bases and J 2 bases; bases outside gene matches: 5. Per germline, CDR1 SGHTA and CDR2 FQGNSA. This CDR3 contains 14 residues. The CDR3 spells CASSKRQGNTEAFF. The CDR3 DNA is TGTGCCAGCAGCAAACGACAGGGAAACACTGAAGCTTTCTTT. Using reference TRBV7-2 and TRBJ1-1 for the parts outside the CDR3, the full variable domain is GAGVSQSPSNKVTEKGKDVELRCDPISGHTALYWYRQSLGQGLEFLIYFQGNSAPDKSGLPSDRFSAERTGGSVSTLTIQRTQQEDSAVYLCASSKRQGNTEAFFGQGTRLTVV.

This clonotype has just a few counts. The chain employs TRBV15 and TRBJ2-3; 8 positions agree with TRBD1. The CDR3 length is 18 residues. Germline loops: CDR1 LNHNV, CDR2 YYDKDF (reference sequence). With V trimmed by 1 base and J by 4 bases, 13 bases remained unmatched. Here the CDR3 reads CATSRGLDRTGMPDTQYF. The DNA for the CDR3 is TGTGCCACCAGCAGAGGACTAGACCGGACAGGGATGCCAGATACGCAGTATTTT.

This clonotype was picked up a small number of times. The rearrangement links TRBV7-2 to TRBJ2-1; 7 bases match TRBD1. J gave up 2 bases and V 2 bases, and 6 bases lay outside the gene matches. CDR1 SGHTA and CDR2 FQGNSA come from the germline V gene. The CDR3 has 16 amino acids. CDR3 sequence: CASSLRTGRTYNEQFF. Here the CDR3 DNA reads TGTGCCAGCAGCTTACGGACAGGACGTACCTACAATGAGCAGTTCTTC.

The J gene is TRBJ2-7, the V gene TRBV2; D is possibly TRBD1 (5 bases). The CDR3 has 14 amino acids. V lost 3 bases and J 2 bases, leaving 11 bases between the germline ends. Germline V gene sequence: CDR1 SNHLY, CDR2 FYNNEI. The CDR3 bases are TGTGCCAGCAGTGACAGGGATTCTGCCTACGAGCAGTACTTC. Its translation: CASSDRDSAYEQYF.

The V call is TRBV15, the J call TRBJ2-7; the match to TRBD2 covers 9 bases. The CDR3 runs 17 residues. Per the germline V gene, CDR1 is LNHNV and CDR2 is YYDKDF (reference sequence). The J segment lost 1 base and the V segment lost 0 bases, leaving 7 bases of the junction unmatched. The CDR3 DNA reads as TGTGCCACCAGCAGAGACCCTCGTAGCGGGGGTTCCTACGAGCAGTACTTC. Residues: CATSRDPRSGGSYEQYF. Using reference TRBV15 and TRBJ2-7 for the parts outside the CDR3, the full variable domain is DAMVIQNPRYQVTQFGKPVTLSCSQTLNHNVMYWYQQKSSQAPKLLFHYYDKDFNNEADTPDNFQSRRPNTSFCFLDIRSPGLGDTAMYLCATSRDPRSGGSYEQYFGPGTRLTVT.

This clonotype was counted between two and nine times. V is TRBV11-2 and J is TRBJ1-4; D possibly corresponds to TRBD1 (6 bases). The germline V gene has CDR1 SGHAT and CDR2 FQNNGV. With 2 bases removed from V and 0 bases from J, the gap between germline ends came to 10 bases. The CDR3 runs to 16 residues. CDR3 nucleotide sequence: TGTGCCAGCAGCTTAATGGGGGGCTCAACTAATGAAAAACTGTTTTTT. Translated, it gives CASSLMGGSTNEKLFF. The full variable domain, rest sourced from reference TRBV11-2 and TRBJ1-4, is EAGVAQSPRYKIIEKRQSVAFWCNPISGHATLYWYQQILGQGPKLLIQFQNNGVVDDSQLPKDRFSAERLKGVDSTLKIQPAKLEDSAVYLCASSLMGGSTNEKLFFGSGTQLSVL.

The sample holds a few counts of this clonotype. This chain uses TRBV12-3 or TRBV12-4 with TRBJ1-4; D is uncertain. Trimming removed 4 bases at V and 8 bases at J, with 8 bases between. The CDR3 is made up of 12 amino acids. The CDR3 spells CASSSAGEKLFF. The CDR3 nucleotides read TGTGCCAGCAGTTCGGCGGGAGAAAAACTGTTTTTT.

The rearrangement joins TRBV5-6 to TRBJ2-4; TRBD1 matches at 12 bases. V dropped 3 bases and J dropped 6; count of bases not matched to a gene: 7. The V gene's germline CDR1 is SGHDT and CDR2 YYEEEE. The CDR3 length is 16 residues. This CDR3 reads CASSWGTGGVGNIQYF. CDR3 nucleotides: TGTGCCAGCAGCTGGGGGACAGGGGGCGTGGGAAACATTCAGTACTTC.

This clonotype has only a few counts. The V and J genes are TRBV5-8 and TRBJ1-1; D might be TRBD1 (5 bases). V lost 3 bases and J lost 1, with 10 bases in between. Germline loops: CDR1 SGHTS, CDR2 YDEGEE. This CDR3 is built from 14 residues. The CDR3 loop is CASSSLQANTEAFF. The CDR3 nucleotides read TGTGCCAGCAGCTCCTTACAGGCGAACACTGAAGCTTTCTTT.

This clonotype was counted a few times. V and J are TRBV3-1 and TRBJ2-5; tentatively, D is TRBD1 (5 bases). Per germline, CDR1 LGHDT and CDR2 YNNKEL (reference sequence). The CDR3 is made up of 14 amino acids. Deletions cut 3 bases from V and 7 bases from J, with 15 bases between. The CDR3 protein is CASSQSDSARTQYF. DNA for the CDR3: TGTGCCAGCAGCCAGTCAGACAGCGCAAGGACCCAGTACTTC.

This clonotype was counted between two and nine times. CDR3 sequence (DNA): TGTGCCAGCTCACCTAGCAGGGGAGAGGCTTTCTTT. Residues: CASSPSRGEAFF. The chain couples TRBV18 to TRBJ1-1; TRBD1 might be the D (6 bases). With 3 bases removed from V and 11 bases from J, the gap between germline ends came to 13 bases. The CDR3 is 12 residues long. Per the germline V gene, CDR1 is KGHSH and CDR2 is LQKENI.

The chain combines TRBV5-1 with TRBJ2-1, with 11 positions matching TRBD2. Losses at the gene ends were 4 bases for V and 4 bases for J; bases not matched to a gene: 7. This CDR3 comprises 16 residues. Germline V gives CDR1 SGHRS, CDR2 YFSETQ. The CDR3 DNA is TGCGCCAGCAGCACAACTAGCGGGGGCACGTACAATGAGCAGTTCTTC. Amino acid sequence: CASSTTSGGTYNEQFF.

This clonotype turned up a few times. The V and J genes are TRBV4-3 and TRBJ2-7; D perhaps matches TRBD1 (6 bases). This CDR3 region has 18 residues. Germline CDR1 reads LGHNA; CDR2 reads YSLEER. V gave up 0 bases and J gave up 0 bases, with 18 bases separating them. This chain's CDR3 is CASSQELTGQTSSYEQYF. CDR3 bases: TGCGCCAGCAGCCAAGAGCTCACCGGACAGACGAGCTCCTACGAGCAGTACTTC.

This clonotype was seen many times. V and J are TRBV5-1 and TRBJ2-6; D remains unclear. Germline V gives CDR1 SGHRS, CDR2 YFSETQ. With 3 bases removed from V and 0 bases from J, the gap between germline ends came to 16 bases. CDR3 length: 18 amino acids. CDR3 loop: CASSSRPTALSGANVLTF. Here the CDR3 DNA reads TGCGCCAGCAGCTCGCGACCGACTGCGCTCTCTGGGGCCAACGTCCTGACTTTC.